This T cell receptor beta chain was recorded in a study of blood T cell repertoires in COVID-19. The CDR3 is 15 residues long. Trimming cost V 4 bases and J 9 bases; bases outside gene matches: 8. CDR1 and CDR2 (germline): LGHDT, YNNKEL (reference sequence). Clones were sequenced by immunoSEQ multiplex PCR, and TCRdb holds only the in-frame ones, with some missing. The profile covers around 250,000 clones, with around nine tenths appearing a single time and over 2.5% taken by the ten largest. Sequencing was carried out using PBMCs or T cells enriched from blood (not recorded which). The chain employs TRBV3-1 (or the pseudogene TRBV3-2) and TRBJ1-6; 8 bases align to TRBD1. This TCR was recovered from a woman between 35 and 50 years old who had been exposed to COVID-19. CDR3 protein: CASSPGQGLVSPLHF. As DNA, the CDR3 is TGTGCCAGCAGCCCTGGACAGGGCCTAGTTTCACCCCTCCACTTT.